These T cell receptor beta chains were read from a single sample in a study of cytomegalovirus exposure and HLA in healthy donors. Here immunoSEQ multiplex PCR was the method, and the copy in TCRdb shows in-frame clones only, minus some. This table holds roughly 80,000 clones, 85% to 95% found once. The sample taken for sequencing was PBMCs. The receptors shown here come from a man younger than 30 in good health and CMV-seronegative. Each CDR3 is given with its conserved first and last residue. D genes are given only for firm matches. For some rows the clone size is stated as once, few or many, or as a class when expanded; others skip it.

CDR3,DNA,V,size,D,length,J
CASSTQTGNGYTF,TGTGCCAGCAGTACCCAAACAGGGAACGGCTACACCTTC,TRBV6-6,.,.,13,TRBJ1-2
CASSQKGATYEQYF,TGCGCCAGCAGCCAAAAAGGGGCAACCTACGAGCAGTACTTC,TRBV5-1,.,.,14,TRBJ2-7
CASSSEGGIQPQHF,TGTGCCAGCAGTAGTGAGGGTGGGATTCAGCCCCAGCATTTT,TRBV6-4,.,.,14,TRBJ1-5
CASSPGGYGNTIYF,TGCGCCAGCAGCCCCGGGGGGTACGGAAACACCATATATTTT,TRBV4-3,.,.,14,TRBJ1-3
CASGSGGGGYTF,TGTGCCAGCGGGTCGGGGGGAGGCGGCTACACCTTC,TRBV27,.,.,12,TRBJ1-2
CASRSGIAFEAFF,TGTGCCAGCAGGTCCGGGATCGCGTTTGAAGCTTTCTTT,TRBV27,.,.,13,TRBJ1-1
CASSEIGSGGTEAFF,TGTGCCAGCAGTGAAATTGGGTCAGGGGGCACTGAAGCTTTCTTT,TRBV6-1,once,TRBD1,15,TRBJ1-1
CASSWDRTNQPQHF,TGTGCCAGCAGCTGGGATAGGACTAATCAGCCCCAGCATTTT,TRBV27,.,.,14,TRBJ1-5
CASSFSGYAEAFF,TGTGCCAGCAGCTTTTCAGGGTACGCTGAAGCTTTCTTT,TRBV5-6,.,.,13,TRBJ1-1
CASRDRAHGYTF,TGTGCCAGCAGGGACAGGGCTCATGGCTACACCTTC,TRBV6-1,.,TRBD1,12,TRBJ1-2
CASSEDRVVSYEQYF,TGTGCCAGCAGTGAAGACAGGGTGGTATCCTACGAGCAGTACTTC,TRBV28,once,TRBD1,15,TRBJ2-7
CASSLEGAHGNTIYF,TGTGCCAGCAGCTTGGAAGGGGCTCACGGAAACACCATATATTTT,TRBV5-8,.,.,15,TRBJ1-3
CASTHRGGNTEAFF,TGTGCCAGCACACACAGGGGGGGAAACACTGAAGCTTTCTTT,TRBV2,.,TRBD1,14,TRBJ1-1
CASSLVGTGRALYGYTF,TGTGCCAGCAGCTTAGTAGGGACAGGCCGGGCCCTCTATGGCTACACCTTC,TRBV11-2,.,TRBD1,17,TRBJ1-2
CASSVVGGAGELFF,TGTGCCAGCAGCGTAGTGGGGGGTGCTGGGGAGCTGTTTTTT,TRBV9,.,.,14,TRBJ2-2
CASSLGEYGRADTQYF,TGTGCCAGCAGCTTGGGGGAGTATGGTCGGGCAGATACGCAGTATTTT,TRBV5-6,once,.,16,TRBJ2-3
CSVVSSQETQYF,TGCAGCGTTGTTTCGAGCCAAGAGACCCAGTACTTC,TRBV29-1,.,.,12,TRBJ2-5
CASSQVSKGDDGYTF,TGTGCCAGCAGCCAAGTGTCGAAGGGGGATGATGGCTACACCTTC,TRBV14,.,.,15,TRBJ1-2
CASSTGTGWNGYTF,TGTGCCAGCAGTACCGGGACAGGGTGGAATGGCTACACCTTC,TRBV27,.,TRBD1,14,TRBJ1-2
CAISVTRNEQYF,TGTGCCATCAGTGTTACTAGGAACGAGCAGTACTTC,TRBV10-3,.,.,12,TRBJ2-7
CASSLVVPGTEAFF,TGCGCCAGCAGCCTCGTGGTCCCGGGTACTGAAGCTTTCTTT,TRBV4-3,.,.,14,TRBJ1-1
CSVLWGEGVAFF,TGCAGCGTTTTATGGGGGGAAGGGGTAGCTTTCTTT,TRBV29-1,.,.,12,TRBJ1-1